Listed below are T cell receptor beta chains from one sample, sequenced in a study of blood T cell repertoires in COVID-19. Profiled with immunoSEQ multiplex PCR; TCRdb holds only in-frame clones, not every one. The sample holds 160,000 or so clones, over 80% seen once. The sample was peripheral blood. The origin of the receptors is a woman aged 70-85 years with acute or convalescent COVID-19. The CDR3 runs from the conserved cysteine through the conserved F or W. Fields, in order: J gene, D gene, CDR3 length, V gene, clone size, CDR3 DNA, CDR3 protein. The D gene is left open where the match is weak. For some rows the clone size is stated as once, few or many, or as a class when expanded; others skip it.

j_gene: TRBJ2-1
d_gene: TRBD1
len: 15
v_gene: TRBV18
abundance: -
CDR3nt: TGTGCCAGCTCACCACCGGGACAGGGTTATAATGAGCAGTTCTTC
CDR3aa: CASSPPGQGYNEQFF

j_gene: TRBJ2-2
d_gene: -
len: 13
v_gene: TRBV10-3
abundance: -
CDR3nt: TGTGCCATCAGTGAGTCTTGGGCAGTGGAGCTGTTTTTT
CDR3aa: CAISESWAVELFF

j_gene: TRBJ2-3
d_gene: TRBD2
len: 18
v_gene: TRBV5-6
abundance: -
CDR3nt: TGTGCCAGCAGCTTCAGAACTAGCGGGGGGGCAAATGCAGATACGCAGTATTTT
CDR3aa: CASSFRTSGGANADTQYF

j_gene: TRBJ2-3
d_gene: TRBD2
len: 15
v_gene: TRBV30
abundance: -
CDR3nt: TGTGCCTGGAGTCCACCGGGACTAGCTACAGATACGCAGTATTTT
CDR3aa: CAWSPPGLATDTQYF

j_gene: TRBJ1-2
d_gene: -
len: 15
v_gene: TRBV3-1/TRBV3-2
abundance: -
CDR3nt: TGTGCCAGCAGCCAAGATACAGGGCGGTGGTATGGCTACACCTTC
CDR3aa: CASSQDTGRWYGYTF

j_gene: TRBJ2-2
d_gene: TRBD2
len: 16
v_gene: TRBV5-4
abundance: -
CDR3nt: TGTGCCAGCAGCTTTGGGGGGAGGGTCGACACCGGGGAGCTGTTTTTT
CDR3aa: CASSFGGRVDTGELFF

j_gene: TRBJ1-2
d_gene: -
len: 12
v_gene: TRBV30
abundance: -
CDR3nt: TGTGCCTGGAGCCCAGGCGACTATGGCTACACCTTC
CDR3aa: CAWSPGDYGYTF

j_gene: TRBJ1-1
d_gene: -
len: 12
v_gene: TRBV5-6
abundance: -
CDR3nt: TGTGCCAGCAGCTTGAAGGTCGAGGATGCTTTCTTT
CDR3aa: CASSLKVEDAFF

j_gene: TRBJ2-1
d_gene: TRBD1
len: 19
v_gene: TRBV7-9
abundance: once
CDR3nt: TGTGCCAGCAGCTTAGGGGACAGGGCCACTACCAGCTCCTACAATGAGCAGTTCTTC
CDR3aa: CASSLGDRATTSSYNEQFF

j_gene: TRBJ1-3
d_gene: -
len: 15
v_gene: TRBV5-5
abundance: -
CDR3nt: TGTGCCAGCAGCTTGGCTGACAGCTCTGGAAACACCATATATTTT
CDR3aa: CASSLADSSGNTIYF

j_gene: TRBJ1-2
d_gene: -
len: 13
v_gene: TRBV5-4
abundance: -
CDR3nt: TGTGCCAGCAGCAGGGGTTCTAACTATGGCTACACCTTC
CDR3aa: CASSRGSNYGYTF

j_gene: TRBJ1-3
d_gene: -
len: 13
v_gene: TRBV5-6
abundance: -
CDR3nt: TGTGCCAGCAGCTTGGTCAGGGAGGACACCATATATTTT
CDR3aa: CASSLVREDTIYF

j_gene: TRBJ1-1
d_gene: -
len: 14
v_gene: TRBV6-5
abundance: -
CDR3nt: TGTGCCAGCAGCCACGGCGGGTTAAGGACTGAAGCTTTCTTT
CDR3aa: CASSHGGLRTEAFF

j_gene: TRBJ2-7
d_gene: TRBD2
len: 15
v_gene: TRBV7-9
abundance: -
CDR3nt: TGTGCCAGCAGCCAACTAGCGGGAGAGTCCTACGAGCAGTACTTC
CDR3aa: CASSQLAGESYEQYF

j_gene: TRBJ2-5
d_gene: TRBD1
len: 16
v_gene: TRBV25-1
abundance: -
CDR3nt: TGTGCCAGCAGTGACGACGGGACAGGGGCCGGGGAGACCCAGTACTTC
CDR3aa: CASSDDGTGAGETQYF

j_gene: TRBJ2-7
d_gene: -
len: 15
v_gene: TRBV6-2/TRBV6-3
abundance: -
CDR3nt: TGTGCCAGCAGTTACTCGTGGGCAGGGCCTGCTTCTTCATACTTC
CDR3aa: CASSYSWAGPASSYF

j_gene: TRBJ1-5
d_gene: -
len: 15
v_gene: TRBV2
abundance: once
CDR3nt: TGTGCCAGCAGTGAAATGGGGCAGGGTATGTCGCCCCAGCATTTT
CDR3aa: CASSEMGQGMSPQHF

j_gene: TRBJ2-5
d_gene: TRBD2
len: 13
v_gene: TRBV9
abundance: once
CDR3nt: TGTGCCAGCAGCGTACGCGGGGGGGAGACCCAGTACTTC
CDR3aa: CASSVRGGETQYF

j_gene: TRBJ2-2
d_gene: TRBD2
len: 15
v_gene: TRBV7-2
abundance: -
CDR3nt: TGTGCCAGCAGCTTCGGTAGCGGGGGGGCCGGGGAGCTGTTTTTT
CDR3aa: CASSFGSGGAGELFF

j_gene: TRBJ2-7
d_gene: TRBD1
len: 14
v_gene: TRBV13
abundance: -
CDR3nt: TGTGCCAGCAGCTCCCCGACAGGGCGGTACGAGCAGTACTTC
CDR3aa: CASSSPTGRYEQYF

j_gene: TRBJ1-1
d_gene: -
len: 13
v_gene: TRBV6-2/TRBV6-3
abundance: -
CDR3nt: TGTGCCAGCAGTTACGGCAGGGGATATGAAGCTTTCTTT
CDR3aa: CASSYGRGYEAFF

j_gene: TRBJ1-2
d_gene: -
len: 13
v_gene: TRBV15
abundance: -
CDR3nt: TGTGCCACCAGCAGGGGGGGTACCTATGGCTACACCTTC
CDR3aa: CATSRGGTYGYTF

j_gene: TRBJ1-2
d_gene: -
len: 12
v_gene: TRBV12-3/TRBV12-4
abundance: -
CDR3nt: TGTGCCAGCAAATTTTCGGGGTATGGCTACACCTTC
CDR3aa: CASKFSGYGYTF

j_gene: TRBJ1-5
d_gene: -
len: 13
v_gene: TRBV12-3/TRBV12-4
abundance: -
CDR3nt: TGTGCCAGCAGTTTCTATAGCAATCAGCCCCAGCATTTT
CDR3aa: CASSFYSNQPQHF

j_gene: TRBJ2-1
d_gene: TRBD2
len: 17
v_gene: TRBV7-2
abundance: -
CDR3nt: TGTGCCAGCAGCCGGACTAGCGGGGGGGCCTGGGTCAATGAGCAGTTCTTC
CDR3aa: CASSRTSGGAWVNEQFF

j_gene: TRBJ2-3
d_gene: -
len: 11
v_gene: TRBV29-1
abundance: -
CDR3nt: TGCAGCGTTGTGCGAGGAAATACGCAGTATTTT
CDR3aa: CSVVRGNTQYF

j_gene: TRBJ1-1
d_gene: TRBD1
len: 16
v_gene: TRBV6-2/TRBV6-3
abundance: -
CDR3nt: TGTGCCAGCAGTTACTCGACAGGGGAGGTCGGCACTGAAGCTTTCTTT
CDR3aa: CASSYSTGEVGTEAFF

j_gene: TRBJ2-1
d_gene: TRBD1
len: 15
v_gene: TRBV4-1
abundance: -
CDR3nt: TGCGCCAGCAGCCAAGATAGGCAGGGGGCAGATGAGCAGTTCTTC
CDR3aa: CASSQDRQGADEQFF

j_gene: TRBJ2-5
d_gene: -
len: 17
v_gene: TRBV5-6
abundance: -
CDR3nt: TGTGCCAGCAGCAGGCCCTGGCTGGGTATATCAGGAGAGACCCAGTACTTC
CDR3aa: CASSRPWLGISGETQYF

j_gene: TRBJ1-1
d_gene: TRBD1
len: 15
v_gene: TRBV5-1
abundance: -
CDR3nt: TGCGCCAGCAGCTCTAAACGACAGGGAGGAACTGAAGCTTTCTTT
CDR3aa: CASSSKRQGGTEAFF

j_gene: TRBJ1-5
d_gene: -
len: 13
v_gene: TRBV12-3/TRBV12-4
abundance: -
CDR3nt: TGTGCCAGCAGTTTGATCAGGGGTCAGCCCCAGCATTTT
CDR3aa: CASSLIRGQPQHF

j_gene: TRBJ1-5
d_gene: TRBD1
len: 15
v_gene: TRBV7-9
abundance: -
CDR3nt: TGTGCCAGCAGCTTAGCGGGGACAGGGGATCAGCCCCAGCATTTT
CDR3aa: CASSLAGTGDQPQHF

j_gene: TRBJ2-1
d_gene: -
len: 13
v_gene: TRBV28
abundance: -
CDR3nt: TGTGCCAGCGAAGAGGGGGGGCTAGGTGAGCAGTTCTTC
CDR3aa: CASEEGGLGEQFF

j_gene: TRBJ1-2
d_gene: -
len: 13
v_gene: TRBV6-2/TRBV6-3
abundance: -
CDR3nt: TGTGCCAGCAGCCTGGACAGCAACTATGGCTACACCTTC
CDR3aa: CASSLDSNYGYTF

j_gene: TRBJ2-1
d_gene: TRBD1
len: 16
v_gene: TRBV28
abundance: -
CDR3nt: TGTGCCAGCAGTCTACTTGACAGGGAAATAACAATGAGGCAGTTCTTC
CDR3aa: CASSLLDREITMRQFF

j_gene: TRBJ1-2
d_gene: -
len: 19
v_gene: TRBV28
abundance: -
CDR3nt: TGTGCCAGCAGTTCTCCTTCCCGGGACTCGGCCGAGGGTAACTATGGCTACACCTTC
CDR3aa: CASSSPSRDSAEGNYGYTF